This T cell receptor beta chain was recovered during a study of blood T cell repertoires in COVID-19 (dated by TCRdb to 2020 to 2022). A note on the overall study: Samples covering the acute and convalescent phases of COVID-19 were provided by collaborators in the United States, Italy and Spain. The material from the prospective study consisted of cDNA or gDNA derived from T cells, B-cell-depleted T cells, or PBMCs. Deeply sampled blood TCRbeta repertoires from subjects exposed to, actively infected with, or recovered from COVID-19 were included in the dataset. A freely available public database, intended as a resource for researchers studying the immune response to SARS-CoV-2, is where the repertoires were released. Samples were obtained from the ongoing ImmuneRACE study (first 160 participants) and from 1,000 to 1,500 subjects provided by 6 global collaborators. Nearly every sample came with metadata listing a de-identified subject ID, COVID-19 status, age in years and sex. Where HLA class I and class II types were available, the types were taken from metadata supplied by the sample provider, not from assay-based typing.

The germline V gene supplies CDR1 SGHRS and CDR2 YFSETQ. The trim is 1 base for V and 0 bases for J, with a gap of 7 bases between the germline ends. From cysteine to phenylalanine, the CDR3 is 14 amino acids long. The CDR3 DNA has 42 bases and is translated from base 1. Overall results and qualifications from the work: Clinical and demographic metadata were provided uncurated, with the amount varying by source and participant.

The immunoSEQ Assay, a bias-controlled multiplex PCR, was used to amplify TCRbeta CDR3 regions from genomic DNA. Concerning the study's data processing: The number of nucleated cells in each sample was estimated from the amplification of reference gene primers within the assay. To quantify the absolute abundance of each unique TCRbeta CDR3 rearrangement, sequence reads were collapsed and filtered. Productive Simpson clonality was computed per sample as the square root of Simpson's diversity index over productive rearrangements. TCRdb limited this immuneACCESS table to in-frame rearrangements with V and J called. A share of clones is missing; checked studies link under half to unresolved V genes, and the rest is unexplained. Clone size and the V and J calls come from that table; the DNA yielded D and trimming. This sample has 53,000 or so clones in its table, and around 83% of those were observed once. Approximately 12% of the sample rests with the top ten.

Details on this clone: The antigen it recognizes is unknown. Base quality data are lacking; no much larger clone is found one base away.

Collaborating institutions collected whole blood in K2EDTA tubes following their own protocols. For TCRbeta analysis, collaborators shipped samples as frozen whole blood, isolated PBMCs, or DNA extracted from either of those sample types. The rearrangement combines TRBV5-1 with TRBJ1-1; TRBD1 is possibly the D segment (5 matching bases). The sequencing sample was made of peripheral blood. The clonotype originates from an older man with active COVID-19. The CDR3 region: CASSLTGMNTEAFF. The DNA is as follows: TGCGCCAGCAGCTTGACAGGTATGAACACTGAAGCTTTCTTT. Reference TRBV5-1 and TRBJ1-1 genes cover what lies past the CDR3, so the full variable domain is KAGVTQTPRYLIKTRGQQVTLSCSPISGHRSVSWYQQTPGQGLQFLFEYFSETQRNKGNFPGRFSGRQFSNSRSEMNVSTLELGDSALYLCASSLTGMNTEAFFGQGTRLTVV.